These 12 T cell receptor beta chains were all obtained from the same sample, sequenced in a study of cytomegalovirus exposure and HLA in healthy donors. Only in-frame clones appear in the TCRdb table, and some are missing; sequencing was by immunoSEQ multiplex PCR. The sample consists of 71,000 or so clones, approximately 95% of them appearing once. Sequences were obtained from PBMCs. These receptors all stem from a woman between 18 and 30 years old in good health and CMV-seronegative.

The genes are TRBV11-2 and TRBJ1-5; a possible D gene is TRBD1 (5 bases). The CDR3 spans 15 residues. The V gene's germline CDR1 is SGHAT and CDR2 FQNNGV. Between the trimmed V and J ends, which lost 5 bases and 0 bases, there was a span of 11 bases. This chain's CDR3 is CASSPDRYSNQPQHF. The CDR3 bases are TGTGCCAGCAGCCCCGACAGATATAGCAATCAGCCCCAGCATTTT. The whole variable domain, filled in from reference TRBV11-2 and TRBJ1-5, reads EAGVAQSPRYKIIEKRQSVAFWCNPISGHATLYWYQQILGQGPKLLIQFQNNGVVDDSQLPKDRFSAERLKGVDSTLKIQPAKLEDSAVYLCASSPDRYSNQPQHFGDGTRLSIL.

The genes are TRBV9 and TRBJ1-1; 7 bases are shared with TRBD1. Trimming at V came to 0 bases and at J to 3 bases, leaving 8 bases not matched to a gene. The CDR3 contains 16 residues. Germline loops: CDR1 SGDLS, CDR2 YYNGEE. The CDR3 spells CASSVAEKGAYTEAFF. DNA for the CDR3: TGTGCCAGCAGCGTAGCGGAGAAGGGGGCATACACTGAAGCTTTCTTT. The whole variable domain, filled in from reference TRBV9 and TRBJ1-1, reads DSGVTQTPKHLITATGQRVTLRCSPRSGDLSVYWYQQSLDQGLQFLIQYYNGEERAKGNILERFSAQQFPDLHSELNLSSLELGDSALYFCASSVAEKGAYTEAFFGQGTRLTVV.

V usage is TRBV4-1 and J usage is TRBJ1-2, with D unresolved. V lost 3 bases to trimming and J lost 0 bases, with 11 bases between them. Per the germline V gene, CDR1 is MGHRA and CDR2 is YSYEKL. CDR3 length: 15 amino acids. This CDR3 is CASSQNSLANYGYTF. DNA for the CDR3: TGCGCCAGCAGCCAGAACAGTTTAGCTAACTATGGCTACACCTTC.

This clone was seen more than once but under ten times. The gene calls are TRBV13 and TRBJ1-3; TRBD1 matches at 9 bases. Looked up from germline, CDR1 is PRHDT and CDR2 is FYEKMQ (reference sequence). The J segment lost 8 bases and the V segment lost 5 bases, leaving 10 bases of the junction unmatched. The CDR3 extends over 15 amino acids. CDR3 region: CASSRITGGLDTIYF. CDR3 coding DNA: TGTGCCAGCAGCCGAATTACAGGGGGCTTGGACACCATATATTTT. The entire variable domain, with the rest obtained from reference TRBV13 and TRBJ1-3, is as follows: AAGVIQSPRHLIKEKRETATLKCYPIPRHDTVYWYQQGPGQDPQFLISFYEKMQSDKGSIPDRFSAQQFSDYHSELNMSSLELGDSALYFCASSRITGGLDTIYFGEGSWLTVV.

The V gene is TRBV30, the J gene TRBJ1-2; tentative D call: TRBD1 (5 bases). CDR3 length equals 12 residues. Germline V gene lookup returns CDR1 GTSNPN and CDR2 SVGIG (reference sequence). The ends were cut back, 4 bases at V and 2 bases at J, with 8 bases in the middle. The CDR3 DNA sequence: TGTGCCTGGACGTCAGGGAACTATGGCTACACCTTC. This translates into CAWTSGNYGYTF.

This chain connects TRBV27 to TRBJ1-1; D is perhaps TRBD1 (6 bases). CDR1 MNHEY and CDR2 SMNVEV come from the germline V gene (reference sequence). Trimming shortened V by 8 bases and J by 4 bases, and 17 bases separated the two germline ends. This CDR3 region has 14 residues. CDR3 DNA sequence: TGTGCCAGCCAAGGTTTTAGAGGGGGCACTGAAGCTTTCTTT. The encoded protein is CASQGFRGGTEAFF.

V gene TRBV7-2 combines with J gene TRBJ1-2; the D gene is possibly TRBD1 (6 bases). Trimming stripped 5 bases from V and 4 bases from J, with 14 bases between. CDR1 SGHTA and CDR2 FQGNSA come from the germline V gene. The CDR3 contains 14 residues. This CDR3 reads CASSRGGGPYGYTF. The CDR3 region has the DNA TGTGCCAGCAGCCGCGGTGGGGGCCCCTATGGCTACACCTTC.

The chain is built from TRBV2 and TRBJ1-3, with 8 positions matching TRBD1. The CDR3 is 14 residues long. The germline V gene has CDR1 SNHLY and CDR2 FYNNEI. The junction had 1 base not matched to a gene; V was cut back by 4 bases and J by 2 bases. The CDR3 region is CASSVQGAGNTIYF. In DNA, the CDR3 is TGTGCCAGCAGTGTACAGGGGGCTGGAAACACCATATATTTT.

The CDR3 is CASSSPPTGNTEAFF. As DNA, the CDR3 is TGTGCCAGCAGTTCCCCGCCGACAGGGAACACTGAAGCTTTCTTT. The V gene is TRBV28, the J gene TRBJ1-1; tentatively, D is TRBD1 (6 bases). The CDR3 sequence is 15 residues long. Trimming shortened V by 4 bases and J by 1 base, and 13 bases separated the two germline ends. Germline V gene data show CDR1 as MDHEN and CDR2 as SYDVKM.

The chain employs TRBV6-1 and TRBJ1-1; TRBD1 agrees at 8 bases. CDR1 MNHNS and CDR2 SASEGT come from the germline V gene. V dropped 3 bases and J dropped 1; count of bases not matched to a gene: 1. This CDR3 is 14 amino acids long. The CDR3 region is CASSEGQANTEAFF. DNA for the CDR3: TGTGCCAGCAGTGAGGGACAGGCGAACACTGAAGCTTTCTTT.

The chain couples TRBV19 to TRBJ2-2; no firm D call. The CDR3 totals 13 residues. The V gene lost 5 bases and the J gene lost 4 bases, with 8 bases spanning the gap. Germline V gene data show CDR1 as LNHDA and CDR2 as SQIVND (reference sequence). In nucleotides, the CDR3 is TGTGCCAGTAGTCTCACTGGCACCGGGGAGCTGTTTTTT. This translates into CASSLTGTGELFF.

This chain links TRBV20-1 with TRBJ2-7; no clear D gene. CDR1 and CDR2 from the germline V gene are DFQATT and SNEGSKA (reference sequence). The V end lost 2 bases, the J end lost 7 bases, and 9 bases lay between the germline ends. The CDR3 length is 11 residues. The CDR3 DNA reads as TGCAGTGCTAGAATGGCGAGGGAGCAGTACTTC. This translates into CSARMAREQYF.